This TCR beta chain comes out of a study of Ad26.COV2.S vaccination and SARS-CoV-2 variants. Study as a whole: Intramuscular Ad26.COV2.S doses were given once or twice, 56 days apart. Study results and limitations: Those who received the vaccine showed greater spike-specific TCR breadth than those given placebo. Vaccine recipients and placebo recipients showed similar non-spike TCR breadth.

For this clone: Its antigen is unknown. The same CDR3 can be traced to other DNA sequences in this sample.

Data came from immunoSEQ multiplex PCR; TCRdb stores just in-frame clones and leaves some out. The sample lists roughly 700,000 clones; roughly 90% were seen once. Regarding treatment: over 15 received Ad26.COV2.S at low or high dose, single or two shots; 5 received placebo; per-sample allocation not given. Samples analyzed were those drawn on day 63 after the first vaccine or placebo injection. An adult aged 18-55 years in Boston served as the donor. CDR1 SGHTA and CDR2 FQGTGA come from the germline V gene. V lost 0 bases to trimming and J lost 0 bases, with 2 bases between them. The CDR3 runs to 13 residues.

The starting material was peripheral blood, obtained in a trial of Ad26.COV2.S vaccine versus placebo. The sequence came from a person aged 18-60 years who received the Ad26.COV2.S COVID-19 vaccine or a placebo. The genes are TRBV7-3 and TRBJ1-1, with D unclear. The CDR3: CASSLTMNTEAFF. CDR3 bases: TGTGCCAGCAGCTTAACGATGAACACTGAAGCTTTCTTT.